The 17 T cell receptor beta chains presented below share a single source sample, sequenced in a study of regulatory T cells in long-lasting Graves disease. Arm-PCR of CDR3 regions with iRepertoire HTBI primers generated TCR beta libraries. TCRdb re-analysed the multiplex PCR reads in MiXCR, keeping a single row per CDR3 protein. The data show 400,000 or so distinct CDR3 sequences, around 21% seen once. Described time point: persistent/refractory GD, antithyroid drugs over 5 years with positive TRAb. After RNA was extracted from PBMCs, the TCR library was made from it. Sequencing used peripheral blood mononuclear cells (PBMCs), obtained when the disease was refractory, from a patient treated with antithyroid drugs. The source is a female donor with Graves disease.

This chain joins TRBV12-3 or TRBV12-4 and TRBJ2-2, with D perhaps assigned TRBD1 or TRBD2 (5 bases each). This CDR3 is built from 14 residues. V was cut by 7 bases and J by 0 bases, with 9 bases left in between. DNA of the CDR3: TGTGCCAGCACCCTGGGACCGAACACCGGGGAGCTGTTTTTT. Translation: CASTLGPNTGELFF.

The genes are TRBV5-1 and TRBJ2-7; 7 bases are a match to TRBD2. With 3 bases clipped from V and 3 bases from J, the junction kept 12 bases outside the gene matches. CDR1 is SGHRS and CDR2 is YFSETQ in the germline V gene. CDR3 length: 16 amino acids. DNA for the CDR3: TGCGCCAGCAGCTCGGCAACCGGGACGGGGGGCTACGAGCAGTACTTC. It translates to CASSSATGTGGYEQYF.

V and J are TRBV5-1 and TRBJ2-3; 7 bases fit TRBD1. CDR3 length: 15 amino acids. After removal of 2 bases from V and 0 bases from J, the junction contained 3 bases not matched to a gene. Per the germline V gene, CDR1 is SGHRS and CDR2 is YFSETQ. The CDR3 region is CASSFKGASTDTQYF. The CDR3 nucleotides are TGCGCCAGCAGCTTCAAGGGGGCCAGCACAGATACGCAGTATTTT.

This chain uses TRBV6-2 or TRBV6-3 with TRBJ2-2; D is possibly TRBD2 (5 bases). Trimming stripped 7 bases from V and 5 bases from J, with 14 bases between. Germline CDR1 is MNHEY and CDR2 is SVGEGT. The CDR3 runs to 14 residues. CDR3 in amino acids: CASTPAGRTGELFF. Here the CDR3 DNA reads TGTGCCAGCACCCCCGCGGGTCGTACCGGGGAGCTGTTTTTT.

This clonotype appeared many times. The V call is TRBV7-2, the J call TRBJ1-1; 7 bases are shared with TRBD1. Trimming removed 1 base from V and 11 bases from J; junction bases left unmatched: 7. CDR3 size: 13 residues. The germline CDR1 and CDR2 sequences are SGHTA and FQGNSA. The CDR3 sequence is CASSLEVTGIAFF. The CDR3 DNA reads TGTGCCAGCAGCTTAGAGGTGACAGGGATCGCTTTCTTT.

This clonotype was recorded at least ten times. The CDR3 reads CATSSVGGHTQYF. For the CDR3, the DNA is TGTGCCACTAGCAGTGTGGGGGGGCACACGCAGTACTTC. The chain employs TRBV28 and TRBJ2-7, with D possibly being TRBD2 (7 bases). V gave up 10 bases and J gave up 9 bases, with 22 bases separating them. Germline-derived CDR1 and CDR2 are MDHEN and SYDVKM. The CDR3 is made up of 13 amino acids.

In its sample, this clonotype was seen a few times. The chain is built from TRBV7-9 and TRBJ1-1; D is unclear. Germline V lookup: CDR1 SEHNR, CDR2 FQNEAQ (reference sequence). Trimming pared 7 bases from V and 3 bases from J, leaving 6 bases between. The CDR3 extends over 11 amino acids. The CDR3 reads CASTPYTEAFF. The CDR3 coding sequence is TGTGCCAGCACCCCCTACACTGAAGCTTTCTTT.

The gene calls are TRBV19 and TRBJ1-1; maybe TRBD1 (5 bases). CDR3 length: 14 amino acids. V lost 3 bases, J lost 3 bases, and 11 bases lay in between. Germline V gene sequence: CDR1 LNHDA, CDR2 SQIVND (reference sequence). Written as DNA, the CDR3 is TGTGCCAGTAGTATCCAGGGTACGGACACTGAAGCTTTCTTT. It yields the protein CASSIQGTDTEAFF.

The chain uses TRBV20-1 and TRBJ1-1; D not resolved. Deletions cut 1 base from V and 1 base from J, with 16 bases between. CDR1 DFQATT and CDR2 SNEGSKA come from the germline V gene (reference sequence). The CDR3 extends over 16 amino acids. Here the CDR3 reads CSARGVGRVWNTEAFF. The CDR3 region has the DNA TGCAGTGCTAGAGGGGTCGGTAGGGTATGGAACACTGAAGCTTTCTTT.

The V call is TRBV7-2, the J call TRBJ1-1, with 7 bases identical to TRBD1. CDR3 length equals 14 residues. Germline CDR1 reads SGHTA; CDR2 reads FQGNSA. With V trimmed by 7 bases and J by 6 bases, 11 bases remained unmatched. CDR3 sequence (DNA): TGTGCCAGCACTCTCCCACGACAGGGTGCTGAAGCTTTCTTT. As protein: CASTLPRQGAEAFF.

This clonotype was seen ten or more times. The rearrangement uses TRBV11-2 and TRBJ1-1; D unresolved. There are 14 residues in the CDR3. Trimming cost V 5 bases and J 3 bases, with 13 bases left between them. Germline V gene lookup returns CDR1 SGHAT and CDR2 FQNNGV. The chain's CDR3 is CASSPGAGHTEAFF. In nucleotides, the CDR3 is TGTGCCAGCAGCCCCGGTGCGGGTCACACTGAAGCTTTCTTT.

This clonotype was detected ten times or more. J is TRBJ2-7 and V is TRBV6-2 or TRBV6-3, with no clear D. The CDR3 length is 12 residues. The germline V gene encodes CDR1 MNHEY and CDR2 SVGEGT. V lost 5 bases and J 5 bases, leaving 10 bases between the germline ends. Here the CDR3 DNA reads TGTGCCAGCAGTCCGACCAACCACGAGCAGTACTTC. This encodes CASSPTNHEQYF.

This clonotype was detected a few times. The CDR3 DNA sequence: TGTGCCAGTAAGTGGTCTTCTCGGGGTCTGGGGTCTGGCAATCAGCCCCAGCATTTT. Translated, it gives CASKWSSRGLGSGNQPQHF. The chain has TRBV19 and TRBJ1-5; the D is unclear. The CDR3 sequence is 19 residues long. Germline values: CDR1 LNHDA, CDR2 SQIVND (reference sequence). V lost 7 bases, J lost 2 bases, and 27 bases lay in between.

The chain has TRBV7-2 and TRBJ2-1, with 9 bases that match TRBD1. The CDR3 has 15 residues. J was trimmed by 8 bases and V by 2 bases; bases with no gene match: 7. Looked up from germline, CDR1 is SGHTA and CDR2 is FQGNSA. The CDR3 protein is CASSLFTGQGHEQFF. The DNA for the CDR3 is TGTGCCAGCAGCTTATTTACCGGACAGGGGCATGAGCAGTTCTTC.

V gene TRBV27 combines with J gene TRBJ2-1, with D unresolved. Trimming cost V 0 bases and J 4 bases, with 4 bases left between them. The germline V gene encodes CDR1 MNHEY and CDR2 SMNVEV (reference sequence). This CDR3 is 13 amino acids long. The CDR3: CASSLSEYNEQFF. CDR3 coding DNA: TGTGCCAGCAGTTTATCAGAGTACAATGAGCAGTTCTTC.

In its sample, this clonotype was seen a few times. The chain recombines TRBV11-1 with TRBJ1-2; D unclear. There are 13 residues in the CDR3. Germline-derived CDR1 and CDR2 are SGHAT and FQDESV (reference sequence). Trimming removed 5 bases from V and 5 bases from J, with 12 bases in between. CDR3 bases: TGTGCCAGCAGCAAGGTGTCGAGATATGGCTACACCTTC. The encoded protein is CASSKVSRYGYTF.

The rearrangement uses TRBV6-5 and TRBJ1-3; D uncertain. Germline values: CDR1 MNHEY, CDR2 SVGAGI. V lost 4 bases and J 2 bases, leaving 9 bases between the germline ends. CDR3 size: 14 residues. This CDR3 is CASSSRVPGNTIYF. The CDR3 coding sequence is TGTGCCAGCAGTTCCAGAGTCCCTGGAAACACCATATATTTT.